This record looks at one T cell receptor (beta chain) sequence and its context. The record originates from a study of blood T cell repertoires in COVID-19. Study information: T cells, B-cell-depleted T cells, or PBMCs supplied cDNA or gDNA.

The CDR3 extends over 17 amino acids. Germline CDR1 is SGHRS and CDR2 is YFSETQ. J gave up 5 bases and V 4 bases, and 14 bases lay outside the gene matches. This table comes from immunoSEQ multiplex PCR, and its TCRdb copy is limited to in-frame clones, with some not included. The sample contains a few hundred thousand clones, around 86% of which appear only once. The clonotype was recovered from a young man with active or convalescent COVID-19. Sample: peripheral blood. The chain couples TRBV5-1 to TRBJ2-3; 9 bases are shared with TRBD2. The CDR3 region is CASSRLSSGVLGDTQYF. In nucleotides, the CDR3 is TGCGCCAGCAGCCGGCTATCTAGCGGGGTGTTAGGAGATACGCAGTATTTT.